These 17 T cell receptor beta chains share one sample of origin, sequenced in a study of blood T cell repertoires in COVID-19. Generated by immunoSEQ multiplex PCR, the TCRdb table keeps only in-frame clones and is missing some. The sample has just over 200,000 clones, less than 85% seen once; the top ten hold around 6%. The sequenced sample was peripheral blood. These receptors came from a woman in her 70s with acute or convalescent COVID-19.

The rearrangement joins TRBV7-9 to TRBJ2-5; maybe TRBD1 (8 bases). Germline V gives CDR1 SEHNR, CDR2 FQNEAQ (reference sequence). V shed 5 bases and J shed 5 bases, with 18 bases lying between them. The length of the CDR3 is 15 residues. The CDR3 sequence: CASSRGQGGSETQYF. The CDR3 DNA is TGTGCCAGCAGCCGCGGACAGGGAGGGTCGGAGACCCAGTACTTC.

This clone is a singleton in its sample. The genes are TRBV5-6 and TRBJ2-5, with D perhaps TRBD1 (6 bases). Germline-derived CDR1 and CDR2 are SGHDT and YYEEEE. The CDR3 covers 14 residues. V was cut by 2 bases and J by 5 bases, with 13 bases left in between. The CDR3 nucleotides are TGTGCCAGCAGCTTTTCCACAGGGCTTGAGACCCAGTACTTC. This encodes CASSFSTGLETQYF.

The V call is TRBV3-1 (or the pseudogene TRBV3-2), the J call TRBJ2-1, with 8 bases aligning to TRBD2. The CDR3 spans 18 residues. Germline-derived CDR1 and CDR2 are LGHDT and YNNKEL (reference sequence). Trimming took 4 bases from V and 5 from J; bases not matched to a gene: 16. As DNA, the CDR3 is TGTGCCAGCAGCCCTCCCTTACGGGAGGGCCGCTGGGACAATGAGCAGTTCTTC. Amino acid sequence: CASSPPLREGRWDNEQFF.

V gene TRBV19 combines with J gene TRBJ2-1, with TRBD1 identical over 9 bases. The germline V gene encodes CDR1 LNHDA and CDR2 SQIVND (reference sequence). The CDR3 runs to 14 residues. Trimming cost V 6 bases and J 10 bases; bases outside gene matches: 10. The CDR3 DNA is TGTGCCAGTAGACCGGGACAGGGTAGTGGGGAGCAGTTCTTC. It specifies CASRPGQGSGEQFF.

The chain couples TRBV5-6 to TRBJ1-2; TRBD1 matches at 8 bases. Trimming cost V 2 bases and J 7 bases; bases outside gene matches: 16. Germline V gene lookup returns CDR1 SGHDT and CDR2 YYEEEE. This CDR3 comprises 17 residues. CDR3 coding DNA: TGTGCCAGCAGCTTTCAGGGGGCGAGTCTCCCTCTGTTTGGCTACACCTTC. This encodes CASSFQGASLPLFGYTF.

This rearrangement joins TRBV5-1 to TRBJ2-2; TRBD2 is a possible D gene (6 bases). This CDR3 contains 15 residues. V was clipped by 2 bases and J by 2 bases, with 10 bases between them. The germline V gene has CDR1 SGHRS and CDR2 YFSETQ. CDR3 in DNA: TGCGCCAGCAGCTTCTTCGGGACTAACACCGGGGAGCTGTTTTTT. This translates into CASSFFGTNTGELFF.

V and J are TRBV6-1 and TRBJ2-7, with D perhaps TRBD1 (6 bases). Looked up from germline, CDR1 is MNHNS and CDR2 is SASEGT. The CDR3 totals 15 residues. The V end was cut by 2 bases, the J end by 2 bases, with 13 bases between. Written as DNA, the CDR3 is TGTGCCAGCAGTGAACAGAGGGGGTTGGCCTACGAGCAGTACTTC. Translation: CASSEQRGLAYEQYF.

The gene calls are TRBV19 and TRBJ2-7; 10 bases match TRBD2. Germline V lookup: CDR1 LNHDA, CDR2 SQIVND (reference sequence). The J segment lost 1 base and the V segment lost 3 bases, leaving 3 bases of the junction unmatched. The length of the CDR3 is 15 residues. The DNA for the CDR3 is TGTGCCAGTAGTATTACTAGCGGGAAGTCCTACGAGCAGTACTTC. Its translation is CASSITSGKSYEQYF.

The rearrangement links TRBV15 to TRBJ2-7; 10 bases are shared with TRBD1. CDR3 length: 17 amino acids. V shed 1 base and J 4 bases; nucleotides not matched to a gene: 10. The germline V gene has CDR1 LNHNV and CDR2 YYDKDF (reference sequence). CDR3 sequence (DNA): TGTGCCACCAGCAGAGTCCCCCTGACAGGGGGCGCTTACGAGCAGTACTTC. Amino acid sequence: CATSRVPLTGGAYEQYF.

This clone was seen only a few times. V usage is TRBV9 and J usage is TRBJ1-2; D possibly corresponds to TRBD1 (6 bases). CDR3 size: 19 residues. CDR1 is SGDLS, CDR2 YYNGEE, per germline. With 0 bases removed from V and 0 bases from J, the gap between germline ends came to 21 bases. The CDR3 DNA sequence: TGTGCCAGCAGCGTAGGGATTAGAGGACAGACAGACGCTAACTATGGCTACACCTTC. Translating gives CASSVGIRGQTDANYGYTF.

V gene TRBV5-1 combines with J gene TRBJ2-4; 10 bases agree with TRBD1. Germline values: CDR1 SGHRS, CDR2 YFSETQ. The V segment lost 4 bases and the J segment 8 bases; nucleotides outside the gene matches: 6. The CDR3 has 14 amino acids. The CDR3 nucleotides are TGCGCCAGCAGCACGGGACAGGGGAGGGACATTCAGTACTTC. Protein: CASSTGQGRDIQYF.

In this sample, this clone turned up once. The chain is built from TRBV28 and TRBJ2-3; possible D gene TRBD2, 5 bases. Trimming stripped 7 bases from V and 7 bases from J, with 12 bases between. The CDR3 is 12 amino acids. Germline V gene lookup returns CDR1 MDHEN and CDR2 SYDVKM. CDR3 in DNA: TGTGCCAGCAACGAGGGCACTCATACGCAGTATTTT. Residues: CASNEGTHTQYF.

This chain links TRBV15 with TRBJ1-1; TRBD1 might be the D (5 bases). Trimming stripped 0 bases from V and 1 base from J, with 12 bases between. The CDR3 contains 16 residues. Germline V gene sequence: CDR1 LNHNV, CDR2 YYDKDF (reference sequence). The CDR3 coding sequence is TGTGCCACCAGCAGAGATTATCCTCAGGGGAACACTGAAGCTTTCTTT. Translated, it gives CATSRDYPQGNTEAFF.

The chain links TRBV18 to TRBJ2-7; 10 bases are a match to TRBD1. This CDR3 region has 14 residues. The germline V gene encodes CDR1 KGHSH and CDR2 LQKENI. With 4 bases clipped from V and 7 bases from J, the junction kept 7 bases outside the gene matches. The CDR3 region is CASSLRQGASEQYF. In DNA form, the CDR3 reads TGTGCCAGCTCACTCAGACAGGGGGCGTCAGAGCAGTACTTC.

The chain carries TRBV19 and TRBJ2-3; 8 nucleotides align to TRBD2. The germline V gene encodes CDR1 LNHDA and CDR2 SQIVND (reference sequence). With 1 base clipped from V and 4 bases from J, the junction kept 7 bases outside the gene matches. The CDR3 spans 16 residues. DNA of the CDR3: TGTGCCAGTAGTATAGGACTAGCGAAGACGGCAGATACGCAGTATTTT. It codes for CASSIGLAKTADTQYF.

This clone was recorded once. CDR3 loop: CASSPRTGLTEAFF. CDR3 DNA sequence: TGTGCCAGCAGCCCTCGGACAGGATTAACTGAAGCTTTCTTT. The chain uses TRBV7-2 and TRBJ1-1; 7 positions agree with TRBD1. This CDR3 comprises 14 residues. The V gene end was trimmed by 5 bases and the J gene end by 5 bases; junction bases not matched to a gene: 8. Per the germline V gene, CDR1 is SGHTA and CDR2 is FQGNSA.

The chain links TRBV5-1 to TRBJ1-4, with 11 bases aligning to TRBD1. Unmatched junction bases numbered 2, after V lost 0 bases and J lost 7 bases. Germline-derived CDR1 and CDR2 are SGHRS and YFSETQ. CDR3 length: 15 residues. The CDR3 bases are TGCGCCAGCAGCTTGGACGGGACAGGGGGTGAAAAACTGTTTTTT. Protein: CASSLDGTGGEKLFF. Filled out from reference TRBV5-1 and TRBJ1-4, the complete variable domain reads KAGVTQTPRYLIKTRGQQVTLSCSPISGHRSVSWYQQTPGQGLQFLFEYFSETQRNKGNFPGRFSGRQFSNSRSEMNVSTLELGDSALYLCASSLDGTGGEKLFFGSGTQLSVL.